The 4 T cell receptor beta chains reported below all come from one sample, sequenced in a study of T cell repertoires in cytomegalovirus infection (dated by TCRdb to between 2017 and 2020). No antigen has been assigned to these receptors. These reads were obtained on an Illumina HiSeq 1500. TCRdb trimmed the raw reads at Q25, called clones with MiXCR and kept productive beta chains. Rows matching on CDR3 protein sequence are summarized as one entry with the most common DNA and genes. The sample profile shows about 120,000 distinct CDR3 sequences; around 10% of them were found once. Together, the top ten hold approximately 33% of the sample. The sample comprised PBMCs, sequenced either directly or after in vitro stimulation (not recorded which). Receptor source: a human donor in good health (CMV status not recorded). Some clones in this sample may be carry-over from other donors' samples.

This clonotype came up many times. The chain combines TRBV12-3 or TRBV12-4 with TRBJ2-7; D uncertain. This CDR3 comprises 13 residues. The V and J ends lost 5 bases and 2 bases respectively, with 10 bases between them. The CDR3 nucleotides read TGTGCCAGCAGTACGACTGGAACCTACGAGCAGTACTTC. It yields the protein CASSTTGTYEQYF.

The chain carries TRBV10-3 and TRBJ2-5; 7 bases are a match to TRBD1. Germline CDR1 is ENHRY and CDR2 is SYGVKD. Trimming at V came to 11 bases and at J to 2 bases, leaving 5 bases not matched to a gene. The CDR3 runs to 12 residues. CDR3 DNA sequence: TGTGCCGTCGGGACAGAACAAGAGACCCAGTACTTC. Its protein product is CAVGTEQETQYF.

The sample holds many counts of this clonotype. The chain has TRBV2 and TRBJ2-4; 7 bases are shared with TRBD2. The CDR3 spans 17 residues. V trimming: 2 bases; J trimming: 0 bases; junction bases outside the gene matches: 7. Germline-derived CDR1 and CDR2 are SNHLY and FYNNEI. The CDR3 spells CASSEREGLPAKNIQYF. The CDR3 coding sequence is TGTGCCAGCAGTGAAAGGGAGGGACTACCAGCCAAAAACATTCAGTACTTC.

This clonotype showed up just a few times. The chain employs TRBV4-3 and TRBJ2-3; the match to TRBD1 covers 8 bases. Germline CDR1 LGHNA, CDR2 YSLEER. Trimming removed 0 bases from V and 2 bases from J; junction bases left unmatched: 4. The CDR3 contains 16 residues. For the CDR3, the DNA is TGCGCCAGCAGCCAAGAACTGGACAGGGTCACAGATACGCAGTATTTT. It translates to CASSQELDRVTDTQYF.